This entry lists 23 T cell receptor beta chains sequenced from one sample in a study of long-term antiretroviral therapy in people with HIV. Investigators performed immunoSEQ version v3.0 at survey level. Clones were read by immunoSEQ multiplex PCR, and TCRdb kept only the in-frame ones, dropping some. The data hold around 15,000 clones, with 88% observed a single time. The sequences come from unsorted PBMCs, collected 0.7 years before starting antiretroviral therapy. The receptors come from a man in his forties or fifties with HIV.

V is TRBV7-9 and J is TRBJ1-2; D ambiguous. This CDR3 is built from 17 residues. Trimming took 5 bases from V and 10 from J, leaving 29 bases between them. Germline values: CDR1 SEHNR, CDR2 FQNEAQ (reference sequence). The CDR3 here is CASSNILTEKQYDDYTF. As DNA, the CDR3 is TGTGCCAGCAGCAATATACTAACGGAAAAACAATATGATGACTACACCTTC.

The V call is TRBV18, the J call TRBJ2-7; 9 bases align to TRBD2. This CDR3 has 15 residues. Germline assignment: CDR1 KGHSH and CDR2 LQKENI. V shed 0 bases and J 5 bases; nucleotides not matched to a gene: 5. The CDR3 loop is CASSPPSGGVHEQYF. The CDR3 nucleotides are TGTGCCAGCTCACCACCTAGCGGGGGAGTCCACGAGCAGTACTTC.

The gene calls are TRBV13 and TRBJ2-4; D not resolved. CDR3 length: 13 residues. Germline lookup yields CDR1 PRHDT and CDR2 FYEKMQ (reference sequence). V was trimmed by 6 bases and J by 0 bases, leaving 6 bases between them. The CDR3 region has the DNA TGTGCCAGCAGACCTATAGCCAAAAACATTCAGTACTTC. It yields the protein CASRPIAKNIQYF.

The chain carries TRBV5-4 and TRBJ2-1, with TRBD2 identical over 7 bases. Per the germline V gene, CDR1 is SGHNT and CDR2 is YYREEE (reference sequence). This CDR3 comprises 15 residues. With 6 bases clipped from V and 0 bases from J, the junction kept 6 bases outside the gene matches. CDR3 amino acids: CASTYGRNSYNEQFF. In DNA, the CDR3 is TGTGCCAGCACGTACGGGAGGAACTCCTACAATGAGCAGTTCTTC.

The chain combines TRBV7-2 with TRBJ1-4; no definite D call. V was pared by 0 bases and J by 1 base, with 9 bases between. This CDR3 is built from 16 residues. Germline CDR1 is SGHTA and CDR2 is FQGNSA. The CDR3 region is CASSLALSGTNEKLFF. The CDR3 region has the DNA TGTGCCAGCAGCTTAGCCCTGAGCGGAACTAATGAAAAACTGTTTTTT. Full variable domain (rest looked up from reference TRBV7-2 and TRBJ1-4): GAGVSQSPSNKVTEKGKDVELRCDPISGHTALYWYRQSLGQGLEFLIYFQGNSAPDKSGLPSDRFSAERTGGSVSTLTIQRTQQEDSAVYLCASSLALSGTNEKLFFGSGTQLSVL.

The CDR3 sequence is CASSLAGSGANVLTF. CDR3 DNA sequence: TGTGCCAGCAGCTTGGCGGGTTCTGGGGCCAACGTCCTGACTTTC. This chain links TRBV5-4 with TRBJ2-6; D remains unclear. Trimming removed 0 bases at V and 1 base at J, with 5 bases between. CDR1 is SGHNT and CDR2 is YYREEE in the germline V gene (reference sequence). There are 15 residues in the CDR3.

This chain joins TRBV28 and TRBJ1-4, with 7 bases aligning to TRBD1. CDR3 size: 15 residues. With V trimmed by 5 bases and J by 4 bases, 7 bases remained unmatched. Per germline, CDR1 MDHEN and CDR2 SYDVKM. The CDR3, as DNA: TGTGCCAGCAGTATTCCCGGGACAGATAATGAAAAACTGTTTTTT. Amino acids: CASSIPGTDNEKLFF.

V is TRBV5-1 and J is TRBJ2-7; TRBD2 matches 8 bases. V lost 3 bases, J lost 3 bases, and 11 bases stayed unmatched. The CDR3 consists of 16 residues. Germline-derived CDR1 and CDR2 are SGHRS and YFSETQ. The CDR3 sequence is CASSSSPASGYYEQYF. The CDR3, as DNA: TGCGCCAGCAGCTCCTCCCCGGCTAGCGGGTACTACGAGCAGTACTTC.

The chain recombines TRBV27 with TRBJ2-7; D may be TRBD1 (5 bases). V gave up 8 bases and J gave up 1 base, with 12 bases separating them. The CDR3 extends over 13 amino acids. CDR1 and CDR2 (germline): MNHEY, SMNVEV (reference sequence). CDR3 coding DNA: TGTGCCAGCGGAATAGGACAATCCTACGAGCAGTACTTC. It specifies CASGIGQSYEQYF.

This clone was observed once. The chain is built from TRBV7-9 and TRBJ2-5; 8 bases agree with TRBD2. The germline gives CDR1 SEHNR, CDR2 FQNEAQ (reference sequence). The CDR3 totals 16 residues. The V gene end was trimmed by 10 bases and the J gene end by 2 bases; junction bases not matched to a gene: 15. The CDR3 nucleotides are TGTGCCACCCAATTAGGGGGGCGCGGGGGGCAAGAGACCCAGTACTTC. Its translation is CATQLGGRGGQETQYF.

The chain carries TRBV6-6 and TRBJ1-5; D gene ambiguous. V gave up 5 bases and J gave up 3 bases, with 5 bases separating them. Germline values: CDR1 MNHNY, CDR2 SVGAGI (reference sequence). The length of the CDR3 is 12 residues. CDR3 bases: TGTGCCAGCAGTACCTTCAATCAGCCCCAGCATTTT. This sequence encodes CASSTFNQPQHF.

The gene calls are TRBV10-3 and TRBJ1-2; weak D call: TRBD1 (5 bases). Germline CDR1 reads ENHRY; CDR2 reads SYGVKD. The V end lost 6 bases, the J end lost 7 bases, and 12 bases lay between the germline ends. The CDR3 has 12 residues. CDR3 coding DNA: TGTGCCATCAGCGAAATTCAGGGTGGCTACACCTTC. It codes for CAISEIQGGYTF.

The chain couples TRBV18 to TRBJ2-2; D not certain. Germline loops: CDR1 KGHSH, CDR2 LQKENI. V was shortened by 0 bases and J by 6 bases, with 17 bases between the two germline ends. The CDR3 contains 17 residues. CDR3 protein: CASSPPWDAPRAGELFF. The DNA of the CDR3 is TGTGCCAGCTCACCACCTTGGGATGCCCCTAGGGCCGGGGAGCTGTTTTTT. Based on the CDR3 plus reference TRBV18 and TRBJ2-2, the full variable domain is NAGVMQNPRHLVRRRGQEARLRCSPMKGHSHVYWYRQLPEEGLKFMVYLQKENIIDESGMPKERFSAEFPKEGPSILRIQQVVRGDSAAYFCASSPPWDAPRAGELFFGEGSRLTVL.

The genes are TRBV15 and TRBJ1-4; TRBD1 matches at 7 bases. Germline assignment: CDR1 LNHNV and CDR2 YYDKDF (reference sequence). The CDR3 runs to 15 residues. The V segment lost 5 bases and the J segment 6 bases; nucleotides outside the gene matches: 9. The CDR3 DNA sequence: TGTGCCACCAGCGGCCGTTACAGGGGTCATGAAAAACTGTTTTTT. The encoded protein is CATSGRYRGHEKLFF.

This chain connects TRBV25-1 to TRBJ2-3; D is ambiguous. V was cut by 7 bases and J by 1 base, with 6 bases left in between. The V gene's germline CDR1 is MGHDK and CDR2 SYGVNS. CDR3 size: 12 residues. The CDR3 loop reads CASTDGTDTQYF. Written as DNA, the CDR3 is TGTGCCAGCACTGACGGCACAGATACGCAGTATTTT.

The chain is built from TRBV15 and TRBJ2-5; TRBD1 might be the D (7 bases). Trimming shortened V by 0 bases and J by 5 bases, and 19 bases separated the two germline ends. CDR1 and CDR2 from the germline V gene are LNHNV and YYDKDF (reference sequence). This CDR3 has 17 residues. The CDR3 spells CATSRDRYRAGGETQYF. CDR3 nucleotide sequence: TGTGCCACCAGCAGAGATCGGTATAGAGCAGGGGGGGAGACCCAGTACTTC.

The V and J genes are TRBV19 and TRBJ2-7; TRBD1 aligns across 7 bases. Trimming at V came to 5 bases and at J to 2 bases, leaving 9 bases not matched to a gene. The germline V gene encodes CDR1 LNHDA and CDR2 SQIVND (reference sequence). This CDR3 comprises 15 residues. CDR3 DNA sequence: TGTGCCAGTAGTGCTCCGGGACAGACCACCTACGAGCAGTACTTC. It is translated as CASSAPGQTTYEQYF. Variable domain in full (rest from reference TRBV19 and TRBJ2-7): DGGITQSPKYLFRKEGQNVTLSCEQNLNHDAMYWYRQDPGQGLRLIYYSQIVNDFQKGDIAEGYSVSREKKESFPLTVTSAQKNPTAFYLCASSAPGQTTYEQYFGPGTRLTVT.

This clone was detected only once. J is TRBJ1-5 and V is TRBV4-1; 10 bases align to TRBD1. Germline CDR1 is MGHRA and CDR2 is YSYEKL. After removal of 0 bases from V and 9 bases from J, the junction contained 5 bases not matched to a gene. This CDR3 spans 15 amino acids. The DNA for the CDR3 is TGCGCCAGCAGCCAAGATGGACAGGGGGTAGGGCCCCAGCATTTT. It translates to CASSQDGQGVGPQHF.

The V and J genes are TRBV5-1 and TRBJ2-1, with 10 positions matching TRBD2. This CDR3 region has 15 residues. V dropped 4 bases and J dropped 4; count of bases not matched to a gene: 5. Germline-derived CDR1 and CDR2 are SGHRS and YFSETQ. CDR3 amino acids: CASSPGTSDYNEQFF. CDR3 bases: TGCGCCAGCAGCCCAGGGACTAGCGATTACAATGAGCAGTTCTTC.

This chain joins TRBV2 and TRBJ2-7; TRBD2 matches 7 bases. V shed 7 bases, J shed 3 bases, and the junction held 6 bases outside the gene matches. The length of the CDR3 is 13 residues. The germline V gene encodes CDR1 SNHLY and CDR2 FYNNEI. Here the CDR3 DNA reads TGTGCCAGCATCCGGGACTACCTCTACGAGCAGTACTTC. Translation: CASIRDYLYEQYF.

The J gene is TRBJ2-7, the V gene TRBV2; TRBD2 agrees at 13 bases. The CDR3 length is 16 residues. The J segment lost 3 bases and the V segment lost 7 bases, leaving 9 bases of the junction unmatched. Germline CDR1 is SNHLY and CDR2 is FYNNEI. As DNA, the CDR3 is TGTGCCAGCATCCGGGGGACTAGCGGGAAAATCTACGAGCAGTACTTC. It specifies CASIRGTSGKIYEQYF.

The V gene is TRBV11-3, the J gene TRBJ2-3; D is possibly TRBD2 (5 bases). Germline V gene data show CDR1 as SGHNT and CDR2 as YENEEA. The CDR3 has 14 residues. Trimming took 2 bases from V and 1 from J, leaving 7 bases between them. The CDR3 sequence: CASSLSSGTDTQYF. CDR3 nucleotides: TGTGCCAGCAGCTTAAGTAGCGGCACAGATACGCAGTATTTT.

The chain recombines TRBV5-4 with TRBJ2-2, with 7 bases identical to TRBD1. The CDR3 covers 16 residues. Germline V gene lookup returns CDR1 SGHNT and CDR2 YYREEE (reference sequence). V was pared by 3 bases and J by 4 bases, with 9 bases of the junction left unmatched. The CDR3 here is CASSSARGTPTGELFF. For the CDR3, the DNA is TGTGCCAGCAGCTCCGCCAGGGGGACCCCCACCGGGGAGCTGTTTTTT.